This entry lists 16 T cell receptor beta chains sequenced from one sample in a study of shared clonotypes between healthy human individuals. CD45RO-negative, CCR7-positively selected cells formed the naive CD8 fraction, excluding terminally differentiated effector memory CD45RA+ cells. The data were produced by immunoSEQ multiplex PCR, yet TCRdb's version contains in-frame clones alone and is incomplete. The sample holds about 2,200,000 clones, 93% seen once. The specimen was naive CD8+ T cells from PBMCs. The receptor set was obtained from a man between 18 and 29 years old in good health. Some clones in this sample may be carry-over from other donors' samples.

The rearrangement joins TRBV7-6 to TRBJ1-1, with 7 bases aligning to TRBD1. Germline CDR1 reads SGHVS; CDR2 reads FNYEAQ. This CDR3 spans 16 amino acids. The junction had 9 bases not matched to a gene; V was cut back by 1 base and J by 4 bases. For the CDR3, the DNA is TGTGCCAGCAGCTTAGAGGTAGCAGACAGGGCCACTGAAGCTTTCTTT. It specifies CASSLEVADRATEAFF.

J is TRBJ2-5 and V is TRBV27; D ambiguous. CDR3 length equals 15 residues. CDR1 is MNHEY and CDR2 is SMNVEV in the germline V gene (reference sequence). The germline V and J ends were trimmed by 4 bases and 5 bases, with 17 bases remaining between them. The CDR3 here is CASSWGMGSYETQYF. The CDR3 DNA reads TGTGCCAGCAGTTGGGGAATGGGGTCTTATGAGACCCAGTACTTC.

CDR3: CASSPGQVPYGYTF. CDR3 coding DNA: TGTGCCAGCAGTCCCGGACAGGTCCCTTATGGCTACACCTTC. The V call is TRBV27, the J call TRBJ1-2; the match to TRBD1 covers 7 bases. Germline CDR1 reads MNHEY; CDR2 reads SMNVEV (reference sequence). Trimming at V came to 5 bases and at J to 5 bases, leaving 8 bases not matched to a gene. There are 14 residues in the CDR3.

This rearrangement joins TRBV4-1 to TRBJ1-5; perhaps TRBD1 as D (5 bases). V lost 2 bases and J lost 3, with 11 bases in between. This CDR3 has 15 residues. From germline, CDR1 is MGHRA and CDR2 YSYEKL. CDR3 bases: TGCGCCAGCAGCCAAACAGGTAGAGACAATCAGCCCCAGCATTTT. Protein sequence: CASSQTGRDNQPQHF.

The V gene is TRBV28, the J gene TRBJ2-1; 10 bases match TRBD2. This CDR3 is built from 16 residues. Looked up from germline, CDR1 is MDHEN and CDR2 is SYDVKM. Unmatched junction bases numbered 13, after V lost 7 bases and J lost 7 bases. The CDR3 DNA reads as TGTGCCAGCATTGCAAGCGGGAGGGCCGTTGGGAATGAGCAGTTCTTC. This sequence encodes CASIASGRAVGNEQFF.

V is TRBV11-2 and J is TRBJ2-1, with a tentative D call TRBD2 (6 bases). V dropped 6 bases and J dropped 5 bases, with 17 bases sitting between them. From germline, CDR1 is SGHAT and CDR2 FQNNGV. The length of the CDR3 is 15 residues. In DNA, the CDR3 is TGTGCCAGCAGTTCCGGGGCTAGCGCGGACAATGAGCAGTTCTTC. It specifies CASSSGASADNEQFF. Based on the CDR3 plus reference TRBV11-2 and TRBJ2-1, the full variable domain is EAGVAQSPRYKIIEKRQSVAFWCNPISGHATLYWYQQILGQGPKLLIQFQNNGVVDDSQLPKDRFSAERLKGVDSTLKIQPAKLEDSAVYLCASSSGASADNEQFFGPGTRLTVL.

This clone was counted a single time. The J gene is TRBJ1-5, the V gene TRBV7-8; 7 positions match TRBD1. Trimming removed 5 bases from V and 2 bases from J; junction bases left unmatched: 6. The CDR3 runs 15 residues. The V gene's germline CDR1 is SGHVS and CDR2 FQNEAQ. In DNA form, the CDR3 reads TGTGCCAGCAGCCCTTACAGGGGTGGCAATCAGCCCCAGCATTTT. It is translated as CASSPYRGGNQPQHF.

V gene TRBV6-1 combines with J gene TRBJ2-3; 7 bases line up with TRBD2. CDR1 and CDR2 (germline): MNHNS, SASEGT. CDR3 size: 14 residues. V lost 6 bases and J lost 6; bases outside the gene matches: 9. The CDR3 is CASRDRTGRDTQYF. CDR3 sequence (DNA): TGTGCCAGCAGAGATAGAACCGGGAGGGATACGCAGTATTTT.

This clone was seen a single time. This chain joins TRBV5-1 and TRBJ1-1; D call uncertain. The ends were cut back, 7 bases at V and 1 base at J, with 14 bases in the middle. CDR1 and CDR2 from the germline V gene are SGHRS and YFSETQ. This CDR3 comprises 14 residues. In DNA, the CDR3 is TGCGCCAGCCGCCTACCGGACGGGAACACTGAAGCTTTCTTT. It specifies CASRLPDGNTEAFF. The variable domain in full, completed from reference TRBV5-1 and TRBJ1-1, reads KAGVTQTPRYLIKTRGQQVTLSCSPISGHRSVSWYQQTPGQGLQFLFEYFSETQRNKGNFPGRFSGRQFSNSRSEMNVSTLELGDSALYLCASRLPDGNTEAFFGQGTRLTVV.

This rearrangement joins TRBV7-9 to TRBJ2-5, with 10 bases identical to TRBD2. CDR1 is SEHNR, CDR2 FQNEAQ, per germline (reference sequence). This CDR3 contains 13 residues. V was clipped by 8 bases and J by 3 bases; unmatched bases: 3. The CDR3 region is CASPLAGEETQYF. CDR3 DNA sequence: TGTGCCAGCCCTCTAGCGGGAGAAGAGACCCAGTACTTC. Drawing the rest from reference TRBV7-9 and TRBJ2-5, the complete variable domain is DTGVSQNPRHKITKRGQNVTFRCDPISEHNRLYWYRQTLGQGPEFLTYFQNEAQLEKSRLLSDRFSAERPKGSFSTLEIQRTEQGDSAMYLCASPLAGEETQYFGPGTRLLVL.

The chain combines TRBV7-9 with TRBJ1-3; 7 bases agree with TRBD1. This CDR3 contains 15 residues. Per the germline V gene, CDR1 is SEHNR and CDR2 is FQNEAQ (reference sequence). After removal of 3 bases from V and 2 bases from J, the junction contained 4 bases not matched to a gene. DNA of the CDR3: TGTGCCAGCAGCTTGGACAGGATTGCTGGAAACACCATATATTTT. Amino acids: CASSLDRIAGNTIYF. Based on the CDR3 plus reference TRBV7-9 and TRBJ1-3, the full variable domain is DTGVSQNPRHKITKRGQNVTFRCDPISEHNRLYWYRQTLGQGPEFLTYFQNEAQLEKSRLLSDRFSAERPKGSFSTLEIQRTEQGDSAMYLCASSLDRIAGNTIYFGEGSWLTVV.

This clone was counted once. The chain employs TRBV28 and TRBJ2-1; TRBD2 aligns across 11 bases. The junction had 8 bases not matched to a gene; V was cut back by 5 bases and J by 2 bases. Germline CDR1 is MDHEN and CDR2 is SYDVKM. CDR3 length: 17 amino acids. CDR3 residues: CASSAKGLAVTYNEQFF. CDR3 coding DNA: TGTGCCAGCAGTGCAAAGGGACTAGCGGTAACCTACAATGAGCAGTTCTTC.

V is TRBV28 and J is TRBJ1-4; TRBD1 might be the D (6 bases). This CDR3 spans 17 amino acids. Germline V gene data show CDR1 as MDHEN and CDR2 as SYDVKM. The V end was cut by 2 bases, the J end by 0 bases, with 13 bases between. CDR3: CASSLPPTGTTNEKLFF. The DNA for the CDR3 is TGTGCCAGCAGTTTACCCCCGACAGGTACAACTAATGAAAAACTGTTTTTT.

This chain joins TRBV7-9 and TRBJ2-5; 11 bases line up with TRBD2. The end of the DNA fits TRBJ2-7 better, so the J call may be wrong. The CDR3 sequence is 16 residues long. CDR1 and CDR2 (germline): SEHNR, FQNEAQ (reference sequence). The CDR3 loop is CASSWGETSGKYEQYF. The CDR3 DNA reads TGTGCCAGCAGCTGGGGAGAGACTAGCGGGAAATACGAGCAGTACTTC.

The chain has TRBV6-5 and TRBJ1-2; 7 positions agree with TRBD1. The CDR3 runs 15 residues. The V segment lost 2 bases and the J segment 3 bases; nucleotides outside the gene matches: 6. The germline gives CDR1 MNHEY, CDR2 SVGAGI. The CDR3 spells CASSYDLGTDYGYTF. CDR3 nucleotides: TGTGCCAGCAGTTACGACCTAGGGACAGACTATGGCTACACCTTC.

The chain uses TRBV7-9 and TRBJ2-5; the D is unclear. V was cut by 2 bases and J by 1 base, with 14 bases left in between. The CDR3 extends over 16 amino acids. The germline V gene has CDR1 SEHNR and CDR2 FQNEAQ (reference sequence). The CDR3 DNA reads as TGTGCCAGCAGCTTAAGGTCGGCATATTTCCAAGAGACCCAGTACTTC. Residues: CASSLRSAYFQETQYF.